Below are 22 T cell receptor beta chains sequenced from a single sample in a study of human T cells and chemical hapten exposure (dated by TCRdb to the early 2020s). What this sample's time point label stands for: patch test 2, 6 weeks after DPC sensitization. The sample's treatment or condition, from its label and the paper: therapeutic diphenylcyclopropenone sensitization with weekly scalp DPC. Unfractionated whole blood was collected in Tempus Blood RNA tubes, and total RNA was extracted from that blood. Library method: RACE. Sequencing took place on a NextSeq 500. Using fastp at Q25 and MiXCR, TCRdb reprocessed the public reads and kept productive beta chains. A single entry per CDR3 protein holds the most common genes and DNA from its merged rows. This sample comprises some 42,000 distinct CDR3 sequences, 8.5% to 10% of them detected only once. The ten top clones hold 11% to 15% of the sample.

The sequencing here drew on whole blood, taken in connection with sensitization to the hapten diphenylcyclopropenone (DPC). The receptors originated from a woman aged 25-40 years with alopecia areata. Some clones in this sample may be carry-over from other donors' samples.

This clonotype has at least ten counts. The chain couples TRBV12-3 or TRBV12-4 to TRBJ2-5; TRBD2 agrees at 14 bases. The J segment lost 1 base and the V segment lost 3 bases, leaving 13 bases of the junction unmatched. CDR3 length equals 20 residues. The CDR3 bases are TGTGCCAGCAGTTTTAACTTCCCGGGACTAGCGGGAGACATCCAAGAGACCCAGTACTTC. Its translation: CASSFNFPGLAGDIQETQYF.

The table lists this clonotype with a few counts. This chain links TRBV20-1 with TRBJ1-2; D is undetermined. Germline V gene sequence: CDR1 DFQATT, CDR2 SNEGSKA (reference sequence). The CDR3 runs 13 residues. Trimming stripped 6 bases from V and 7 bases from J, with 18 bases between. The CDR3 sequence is CSAESRFARGYTF. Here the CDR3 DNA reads TGCAGTGCCGAGTCGCGTTTCGCGCGTGGCTACACCTTC.

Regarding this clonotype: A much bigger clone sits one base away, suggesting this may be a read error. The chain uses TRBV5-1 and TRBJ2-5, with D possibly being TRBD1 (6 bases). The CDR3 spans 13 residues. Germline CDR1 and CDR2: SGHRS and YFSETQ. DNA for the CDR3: TGCGCCAGCAGTCCAGGGGCAGGGGAGACCCAGTCCTTC. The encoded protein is CASSPGAGETQSF.

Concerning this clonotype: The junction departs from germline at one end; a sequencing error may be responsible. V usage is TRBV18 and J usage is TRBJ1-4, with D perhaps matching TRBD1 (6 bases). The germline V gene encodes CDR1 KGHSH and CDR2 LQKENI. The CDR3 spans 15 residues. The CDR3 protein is CASSLSPDRNEKLFF. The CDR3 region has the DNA TGTGCCAGCTCACTATCACCTGACAGGAATGAGAAACTGTTTTTT.

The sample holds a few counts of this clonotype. The CDR3 here is CASSFSGGSGTQYF. The CDR3 coding sequence is TGTGCCAGCAGCTTTAGCGGGGGGTCAGGCACGCAGTATTTT. V and J are TRBV7-2 and TRBJ2-3; 10 bases are a match to TRBD2. Per the germline V gene, CDR1 is SGHTA and CDR2 is FQGNSA. Germline trimming cut 3 bases from V and 9 bases from J; bases unmatched to any gene: 6. CDR3 size: 14 residues.

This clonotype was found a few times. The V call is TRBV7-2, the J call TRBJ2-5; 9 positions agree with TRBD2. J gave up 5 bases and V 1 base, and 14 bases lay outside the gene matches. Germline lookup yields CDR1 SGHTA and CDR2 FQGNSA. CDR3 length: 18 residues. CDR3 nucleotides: TGTGCCAGCAGCTTAGGTTTTCGCGGGGGGGCCGGATGGGAGACCCAGTACTTC. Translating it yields CASSLGFRGGAGWETQYF. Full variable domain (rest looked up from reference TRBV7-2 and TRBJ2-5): GAGVSQSPSNKVTEKGKDVELRCDPISGHTALYWYRQSLGQGLEFLIYFQGNSAPDKSGLPSDRFSAERTGGSVSTLTIQRTQQEDSAVYLCASSLGFRGGAGWETQYFGPGTRLLVL.

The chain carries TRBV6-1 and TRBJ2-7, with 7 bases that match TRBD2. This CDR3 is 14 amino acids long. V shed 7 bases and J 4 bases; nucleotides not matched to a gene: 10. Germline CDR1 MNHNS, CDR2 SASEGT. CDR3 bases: TGTGCCAGCACCTTGGACCGGGAGGTTTACGAGCAGTACTTC. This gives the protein CASTLDREVYEQYF.

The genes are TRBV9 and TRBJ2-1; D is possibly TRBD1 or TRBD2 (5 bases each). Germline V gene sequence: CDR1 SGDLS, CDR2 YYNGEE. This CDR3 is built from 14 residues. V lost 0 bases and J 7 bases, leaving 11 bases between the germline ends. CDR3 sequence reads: CASSVATRGNEQFF. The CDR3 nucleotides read TGTGCCAGCAGCGTAGCTACTAGGGGTAATGAGCAGTTCTTC.

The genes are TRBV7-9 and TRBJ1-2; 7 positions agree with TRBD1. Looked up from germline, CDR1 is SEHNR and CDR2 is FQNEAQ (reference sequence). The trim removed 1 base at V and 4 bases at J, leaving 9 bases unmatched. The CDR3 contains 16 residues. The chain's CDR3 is CASSLETGPTPYGYTF. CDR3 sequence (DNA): TGTGCCAGCAGCTTAGAGACAGGGCCTACTCCCTATGGCTACACCTTC.

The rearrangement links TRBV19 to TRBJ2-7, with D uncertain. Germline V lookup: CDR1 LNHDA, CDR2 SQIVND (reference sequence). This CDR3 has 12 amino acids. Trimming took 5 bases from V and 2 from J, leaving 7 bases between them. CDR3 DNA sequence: TGTGCCAGTAGTGGAGCCGCCTACGAGCAGTACTTC. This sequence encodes CASSGAAYEQYF.

The CDR3, as DNA: TGCAGTGCCCGGGCGTTCAGCGGGGGGTCAGAATCTAGCACAGATACGCAGTATTTT. It translates to CSARAFSGGSESSTDTQYF. The rearrangement joins TRBV20-1 to TRBJ2-3; 9 bases align to TRBD2. V shed 6 bases and J 0 bases; nucleotides not matched to a gene: 19. Germline V gene sequence: CDR1 DFQATT, CDR2 SNEGSKA (reference sequence). The CDR3 is made up of 19 amino acids.

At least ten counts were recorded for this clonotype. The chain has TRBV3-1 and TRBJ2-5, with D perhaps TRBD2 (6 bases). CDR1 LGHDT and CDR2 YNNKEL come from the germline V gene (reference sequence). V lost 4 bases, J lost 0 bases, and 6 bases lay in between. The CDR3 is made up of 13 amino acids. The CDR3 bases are TGTGCCAGCAGCCGGGACTACCAAGAGACCCAGTACTTC. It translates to CASSRDYQETQYF.

In nucleotides, the CDR3 is TGTGCCAGCAGTTTAATATCAGGGCCGCAAGAGACCCAGTACTTC. Protein: CASSLISGPQETQYF. The chain is built from TRBV12-3 or TRBV12-4 and TRBJ2-5; possible D gene TRBD1, 5 bases. V lost 2 bases to trimming and J lost 2 bases, with 12 bases between them. CDR3 length equals 15 residues.

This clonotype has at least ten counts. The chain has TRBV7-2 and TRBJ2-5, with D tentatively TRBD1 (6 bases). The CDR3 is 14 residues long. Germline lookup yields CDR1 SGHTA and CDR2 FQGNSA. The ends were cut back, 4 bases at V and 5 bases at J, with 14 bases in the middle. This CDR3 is CASSWGLRAETQYF. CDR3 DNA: TGTGCCAGCAGCTGGGGGCTTAGAGCCGAGACCCAGTACTTC.

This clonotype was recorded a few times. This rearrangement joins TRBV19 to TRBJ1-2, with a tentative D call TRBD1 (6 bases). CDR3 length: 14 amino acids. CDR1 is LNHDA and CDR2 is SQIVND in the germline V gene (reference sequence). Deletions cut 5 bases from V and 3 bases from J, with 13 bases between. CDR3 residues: CASSPQGLDYGYTF. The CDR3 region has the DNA TGTGCCAGTAGTCCGCAGGGGCTGGACTATGGCTACACCTTC.

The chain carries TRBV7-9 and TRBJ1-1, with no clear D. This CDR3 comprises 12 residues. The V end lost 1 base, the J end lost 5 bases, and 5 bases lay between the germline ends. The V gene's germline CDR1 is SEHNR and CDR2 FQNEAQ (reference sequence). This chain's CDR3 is CASSLETTEAFF. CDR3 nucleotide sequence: TGTGCCAGCAGCTTAGAAACGACTGAAGCTTTCTTT.

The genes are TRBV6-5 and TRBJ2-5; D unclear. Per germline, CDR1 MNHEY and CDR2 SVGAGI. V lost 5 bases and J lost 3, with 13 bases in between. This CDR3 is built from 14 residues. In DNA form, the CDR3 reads TGTGCCAGCAGTCGAGCCCCGAAGGAAGAGACCCAGTACTTC. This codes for CASSRAPKEETQYF.

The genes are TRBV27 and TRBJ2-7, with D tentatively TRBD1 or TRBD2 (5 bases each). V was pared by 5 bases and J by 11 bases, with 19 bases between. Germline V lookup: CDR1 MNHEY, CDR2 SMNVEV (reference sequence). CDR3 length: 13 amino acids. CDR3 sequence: CASSIRRDRREYF. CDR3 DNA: TGTGCCAGCAGTATCCGACGGGACCGCCGAGAGTACTTC.

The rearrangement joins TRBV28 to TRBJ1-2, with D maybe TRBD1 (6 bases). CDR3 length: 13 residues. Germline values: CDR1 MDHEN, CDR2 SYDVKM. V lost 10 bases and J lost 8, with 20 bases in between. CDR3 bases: TGTGCCACCAGGAGGGACACGATATTGGGCTACACCTTC. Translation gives CATRRDTILGYTF.

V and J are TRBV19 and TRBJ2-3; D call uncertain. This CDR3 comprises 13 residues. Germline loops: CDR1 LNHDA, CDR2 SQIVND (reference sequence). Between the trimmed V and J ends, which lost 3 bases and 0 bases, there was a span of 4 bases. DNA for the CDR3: TGTGCCAGTAGTATCGCTAGCACAGATACGCAGTATTTT. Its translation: CASSIASTDTQYF.

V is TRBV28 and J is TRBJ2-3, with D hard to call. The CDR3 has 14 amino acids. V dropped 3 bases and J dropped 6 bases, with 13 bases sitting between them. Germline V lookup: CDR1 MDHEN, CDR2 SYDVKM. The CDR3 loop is CASSLGPDQDTQYF. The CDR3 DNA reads TGTGCCAGCAGTTTGGGTCCCGATCAGGATACGCAGTATTTT.

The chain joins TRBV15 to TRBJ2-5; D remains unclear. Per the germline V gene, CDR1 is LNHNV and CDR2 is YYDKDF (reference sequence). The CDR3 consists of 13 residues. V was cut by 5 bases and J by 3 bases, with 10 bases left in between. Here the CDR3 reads CATSSGGKETQYF. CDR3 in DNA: TGTGCCACCAGCTCCGGCGGAAAAGAGACCCAGTACTTC.